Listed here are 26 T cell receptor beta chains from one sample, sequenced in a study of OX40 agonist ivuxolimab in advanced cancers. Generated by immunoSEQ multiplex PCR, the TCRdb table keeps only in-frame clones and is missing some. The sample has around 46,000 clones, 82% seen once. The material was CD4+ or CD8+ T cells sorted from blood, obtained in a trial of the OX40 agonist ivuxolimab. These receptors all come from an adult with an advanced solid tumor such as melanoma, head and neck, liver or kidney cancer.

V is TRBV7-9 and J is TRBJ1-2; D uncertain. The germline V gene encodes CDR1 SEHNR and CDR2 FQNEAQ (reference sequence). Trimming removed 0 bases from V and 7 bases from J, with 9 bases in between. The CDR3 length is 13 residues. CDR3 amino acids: CASSLARGRGYTF. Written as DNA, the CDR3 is TGTGCCAGCAGCTTAGCACGGGGTCGTGGCTACACCTTC.

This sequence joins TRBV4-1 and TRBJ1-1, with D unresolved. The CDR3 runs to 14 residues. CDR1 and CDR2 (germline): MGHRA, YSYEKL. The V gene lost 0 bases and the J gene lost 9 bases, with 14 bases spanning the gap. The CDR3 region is CASSQEMWAGKAFF. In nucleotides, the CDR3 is TGCGCCAGCAGCCAAGAAATGTGGGCCGGGAAAGCTTTCTTT.

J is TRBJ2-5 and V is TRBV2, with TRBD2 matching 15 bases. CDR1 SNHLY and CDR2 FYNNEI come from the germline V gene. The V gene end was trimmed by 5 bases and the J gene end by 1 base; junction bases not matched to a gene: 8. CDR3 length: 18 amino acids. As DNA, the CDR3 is TGTGCCAGCAGTAGATGGACTAGCGGGGGGGGATTCCAAGAGACCCAGTACTTC. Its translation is CASSRWTSGGGFQETQYF.

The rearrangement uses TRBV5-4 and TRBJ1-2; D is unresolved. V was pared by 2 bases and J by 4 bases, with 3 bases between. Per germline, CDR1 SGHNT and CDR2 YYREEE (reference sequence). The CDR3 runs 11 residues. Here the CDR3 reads CASSFSYGYTF. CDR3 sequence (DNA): TGTGCCAGCAGCTTCAGCTATGGCTACACCTTC.

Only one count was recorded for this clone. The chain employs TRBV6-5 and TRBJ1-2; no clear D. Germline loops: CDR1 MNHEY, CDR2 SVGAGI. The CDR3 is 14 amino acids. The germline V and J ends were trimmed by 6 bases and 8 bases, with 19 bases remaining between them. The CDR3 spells CASRPPGVTWGYTF. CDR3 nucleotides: TGTGCCAGCAGGCCCCCGGGTGTTACCTGGGGCTACACCTTC.

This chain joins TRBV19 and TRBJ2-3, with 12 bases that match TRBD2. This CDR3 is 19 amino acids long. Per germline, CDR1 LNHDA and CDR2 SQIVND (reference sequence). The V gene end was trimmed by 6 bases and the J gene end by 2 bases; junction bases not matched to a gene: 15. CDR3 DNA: TGTGCCAGTAGGCCCCGGCAAAAGACTAGCGGGGGTTTCACAGATACGCAGTATTTT. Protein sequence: CASRPRQKTSGGFTDTQYF.

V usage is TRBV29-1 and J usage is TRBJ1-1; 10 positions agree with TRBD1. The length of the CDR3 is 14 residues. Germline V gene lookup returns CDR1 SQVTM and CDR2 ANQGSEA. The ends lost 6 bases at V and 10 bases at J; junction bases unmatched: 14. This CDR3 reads CSVPGTGVSGAAFF. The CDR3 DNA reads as TGCAGCGTGCCGGGGACAGGGGTTTCGGGCGCAGCTTTCTTT.

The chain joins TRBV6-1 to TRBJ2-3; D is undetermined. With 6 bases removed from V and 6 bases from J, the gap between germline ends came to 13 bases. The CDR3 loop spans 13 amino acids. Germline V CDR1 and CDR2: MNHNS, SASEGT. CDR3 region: CASSGREWDTQYF. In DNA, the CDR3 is TGTGCCAGCAGCGGGCGAGAATGGGATACGCAGTATTTT.

The DNA of the CDR3 is TGTGCCAGCAGTGAAAGGCCATCAGGGGGGGGCCTGATCACCGCAGATACGCAGTATTTT. It yields the protein CASSERPSGGGLITADTQYF. The rearrangement joins TRBV6-1 to TRBJ2-3; either TRBD1 or TRBD2 may supply D (7 bases each). Per the germline V gene, CDR1 is MNHNS and CDR2 is SASEGT. The CDR3 spans 20 residues. V was trimmed by 2 bases and J by 4 bases, leaving 28 bases between them.

The CDR3 DNA follows: TGTGCCAGCAGTCTTCGACAGGCTGGAAACACCATATATTTT. Translated, it gives CASSLRQAGNTIYF. The V call is TRBV7-9, the J call TRBJ1-3, with D possibly TRBD1 on 6 matching bases. The germline V gene has CDR1 SEHNR and CDR2 FQNEAQ (reference sequence). V lost 6 bases to trimming and J lost 2 bases, with 11 bases between them. CDR3 length: 14 amino acids.

The CDR3 sequence: CAWSVRGTGQFF. The CDR3 coding sequence is TGTGCCTGGAGTGTAAGGGGGACAGGTCAGTTCTTC. The V call is TRBV30, the J call TRBJ2-1; 8 bases map to TRBD1. J gave up 13 bases and V 0 bases, and 5 bases lay outside the gene matches. CDR3 length equals 12 residues. Germline CDR1 and CDR2: GTSNPN and SVGIG (reference sequence). Variable domain in full (rest from reference TRBV30 and TRBJ2-1): SQTIHQWPATLVQPVGSPLSLECTVEGTSNPNLYWYRQAAGRGLQLLFYSVGIGQISSEVPQNLSASRPQDRQFILSSKKLLLSDSGFYLCAWSVRGTGQFFGPGTRLTVL.

The CDR3 sequence is CAWSVREHYEQYF. CDR3 coding DNA: TGTGCCTGGAGTGTCAGGGAACACTACGAGCAGTACTTC. The chain links TRBV30 to TRBJ2-7, with D possibly being TRBD1 (5 bases). The germline V and J ends were trimmed by 0 bases and 3 bases, with 9 bases remaining between them. CDR3 length equals 13 residues. Germline-derived CDR1 and CDR2 are GTSNPN and SVGIG (reference sequence). Based on the CDR3 plus reference TRBV30 and TRBJ2-7, the full variable domain is SQTIHQWPATLVQPVGSPLSLECTVEGTSNPNLYWYRQAAGRGLQLLFYSVGIGQISSEVPQNLSASRPQDRQFILSSKKLLLSDSGFYLCAWSVREHYEQYFGPGTRLTVT.

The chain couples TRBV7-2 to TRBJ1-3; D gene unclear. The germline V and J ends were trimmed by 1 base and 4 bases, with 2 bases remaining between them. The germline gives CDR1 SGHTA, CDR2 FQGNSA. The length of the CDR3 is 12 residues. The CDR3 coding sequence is TGTGCCAGCAGCTTAGAGGGAAACACCATATATTTT. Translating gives CASSLEGNTIYF. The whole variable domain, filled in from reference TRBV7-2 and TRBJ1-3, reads GAGVSQSPSNKVTEKGKDVELRCDPISGHTALYWYRQSLGQGLEFLIYFQGNSAPDKSGLPSDRFSAERTGGSVSTLTIQRTQQEDSAVYLCASSLEGNTIYFGEGSWLTVV.

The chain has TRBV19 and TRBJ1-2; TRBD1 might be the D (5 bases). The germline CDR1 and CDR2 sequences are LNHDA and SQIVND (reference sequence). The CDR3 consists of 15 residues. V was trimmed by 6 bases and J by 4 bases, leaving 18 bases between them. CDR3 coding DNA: TGTGCCAGTAGCCGTACGGGGGATCCCAGCTATGGCTACACCTTC. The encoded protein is CASSRTGDPSYGYTF.

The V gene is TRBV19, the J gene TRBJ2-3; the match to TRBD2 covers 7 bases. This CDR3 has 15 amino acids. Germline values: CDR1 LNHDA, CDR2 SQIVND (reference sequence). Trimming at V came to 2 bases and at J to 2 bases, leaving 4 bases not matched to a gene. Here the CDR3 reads CASSIRGLPTDTQYF. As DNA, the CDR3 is TGTGCCAGTAGTATACGGGGACTACCCACAGATACGCAGTATTTT.

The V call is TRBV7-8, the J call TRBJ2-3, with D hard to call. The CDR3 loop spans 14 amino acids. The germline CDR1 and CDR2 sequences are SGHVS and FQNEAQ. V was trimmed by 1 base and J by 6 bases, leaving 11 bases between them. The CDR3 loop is CASSLEPPADTQYF. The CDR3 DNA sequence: TGTGCCAGCAGCTTAGAGCCCCCGGCGGATACGCAGTATTTT.

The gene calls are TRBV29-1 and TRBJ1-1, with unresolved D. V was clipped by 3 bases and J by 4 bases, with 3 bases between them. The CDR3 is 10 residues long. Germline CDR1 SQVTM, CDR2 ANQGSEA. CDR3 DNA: TGCAGCGTTGACAGCACTGAAGCTTTCTTT. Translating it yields CSVDSTEAFF.

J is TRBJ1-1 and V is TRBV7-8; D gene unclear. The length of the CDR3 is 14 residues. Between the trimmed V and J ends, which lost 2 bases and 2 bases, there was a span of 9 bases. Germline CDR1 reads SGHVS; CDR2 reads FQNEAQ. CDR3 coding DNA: TGTGCCAGCAGCTTATCGGAAACTAACACTGAAGCTTTCTTT. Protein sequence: CASSLSETNTEAFF.

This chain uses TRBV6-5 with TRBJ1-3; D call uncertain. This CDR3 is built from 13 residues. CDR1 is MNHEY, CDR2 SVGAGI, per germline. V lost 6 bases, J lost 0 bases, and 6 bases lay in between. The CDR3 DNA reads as TGTGCCAGCAGGAGGTCCTCTGGAAACACCATATATTTT. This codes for CASRRSSGNTIYF.

The chain's CDR3 is CASSPAPGRPSSQYF. CDR3 nucleotide sequence: TGTGCCAGCAGCCCAGCCCCTGGCAGGCCCTCTTCGCAGTATTTT. The chain joins TRBV7-2 to TRBJ2-3; no firm D call. The CDR3 loop spans 15 amino acids. Trimming left V 5 bases short and J 10 bases short, with 22 bases between. Germline V gene lookup returns CDR1 SGHTA and CDR2 FQGNSA. Filled out from reference TRBV7-2 and TRBJ2-3, the complete variable domain reads GAGVSQSPSNKVTEKGKDVELRCDPISGHTALYWYRQSLGQGLEFLIYFQGNSAPDKSGLPSDRFSAERTGGSVSTLTIQRTQQEDSAVYLCASSPAPGRPSSQYFGPGTRLTVL.

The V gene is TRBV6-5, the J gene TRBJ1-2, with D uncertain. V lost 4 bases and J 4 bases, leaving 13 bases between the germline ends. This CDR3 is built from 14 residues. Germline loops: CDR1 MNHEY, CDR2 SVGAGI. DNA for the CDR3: TGTGCCAGCAGTTCATCTCGAGACTCCTATGGCTACACCTTC. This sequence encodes CASSSSRDSYGYTF.

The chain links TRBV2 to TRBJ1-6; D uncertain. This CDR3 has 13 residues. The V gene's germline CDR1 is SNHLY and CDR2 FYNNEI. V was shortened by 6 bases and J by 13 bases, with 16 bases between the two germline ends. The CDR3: CASRPPDGSPLHF. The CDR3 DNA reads TGTGCCAGCAGGCCCCCGGACGGGAGTCCCCTCCACTTT.

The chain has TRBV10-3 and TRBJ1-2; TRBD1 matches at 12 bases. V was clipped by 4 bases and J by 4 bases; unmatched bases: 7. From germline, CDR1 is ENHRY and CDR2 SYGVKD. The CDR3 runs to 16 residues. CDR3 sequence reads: CAISGGTGGSGYGYTF. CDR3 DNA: TGTGCCATCAGTGGGGGGACAGGGGGCAGTGGCTATGGCTACACCTTC.

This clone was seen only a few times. The CDR3 DNA reads TGTGCCTGGAGTCCCTTAGGGACAGCCGGGGAGCTGTTTTTT. Residues: CAWSPLGTAGELFF. This sequence joins TRBV30 and TRBJ2-2; 7 bases map to TRBD1. Unmatched junction bases numbered 6, after V lost 2 bases and J lost 6 bases. This CDR3 is built from 14 residues. In germline, CDR1 is GTSNPN, CDR2 SVGIG (reference sequence).

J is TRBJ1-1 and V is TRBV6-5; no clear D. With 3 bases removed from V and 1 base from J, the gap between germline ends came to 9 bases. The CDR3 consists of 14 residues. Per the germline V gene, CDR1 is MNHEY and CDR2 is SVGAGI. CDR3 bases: TGTGCCAGCAGTTATGGCCGCAAGAACACTGAAGCTTTCTTT. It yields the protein CASSYGRKNTEAFF.

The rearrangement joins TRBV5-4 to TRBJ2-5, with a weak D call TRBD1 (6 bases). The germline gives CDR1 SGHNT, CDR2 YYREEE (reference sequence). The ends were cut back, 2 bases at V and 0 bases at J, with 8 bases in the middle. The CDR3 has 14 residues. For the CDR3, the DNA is TGTGCCAGCAGCTTAGACAGGTACCAAGAGACCCAGTACTTC. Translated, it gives CASSLDRYQETQYF.